These 17 T cell receptor beta chains were all obtained from the same sample, sequenced in a study of cytomegalovirus exposure and HLA in healthy donors. 60 Vbeta and 13 Jbeta primers were used in PCR. This table comes from immunoSEQ multiplex PCR, and its TCRdb copy is limited to in-frame clones, with some not included. The sample totals about 140,000 clones. Sequenced material: PBMCs. The source of these receptors is a middle-aged man in good health and CMV-seronegative.

The V and J genes are TRBV7-9 and TRBJ1-1; tentatively, D is TRBD1 (5 bases). The V end lost 4 bases, the J end lost 3 bases, and 9 bases lay between the germline ends. Germline V gives CDR1 SEHNR, CDR2 FQNEAQ (reference sequence). The CDR3 spans 13 residues. The DNA for the CDR3 is TGTGCCAGCAGCTCGTTAGGGGACACTGAAGCTTTCTTT. Translated, it gives CASSSLGDTEAFF.

The chain links TRBV18 to TRBJ2-1; D might be TRBD1 (6 bases). V lost 0 bases to trimming and J lost 4 bases, with 13 bases between them. This CDR3 comprises 16 residues. CDR1 is KGHSH, CDR2 LQKENI, per germline. The CDR3 bases are TGTGCCAGCTCACCACCGGGAACAGGGTTTTACAATGAGCAGTTCTTC. Amino acids: CASSPPGTGFYNEQFF.

J is TRBJ2-7 and V is TRBV7-2; 10 bases are shared with TRBD2. Unmatched junction bases numbered 6, after V lost 5 bases and J lost 2 bases. This CDR3 is built from 15 residues. The germline V gene encodes CDR1 SGHTA and CDR2 FQGNSA. Here the CDR3 DNA reads TGTGCCAGCAGCCCTCAAGGGACTAGCGCCTACGAGCAGTACTTC. This codes for CASSPQGTSAYEQYF. Full variable domain (remainder filled in from reference TRBV7-2 and TRBJ2-7): GAGVSQSPSNKVTEKGKDVELRCDPISGHTALYWYRQSLGQGLEFLIYFQGNSAPDKSGLPSDRFSAERTGGSVSTLTIQRTQQEDSAVYLCASSPQGTSAYEQYFGPGTRLTVT.

J is TRBJ1-2 and V is TRBV7-3, with 9 bases identical to TRBD1. Germline CDR1 is SGHTA and CDR2 is FQGTGA. V was clipped by 2 bases and J by 7 bases; unmatched bases: 8. CDR3 length: 15 residues. As DNA, the CDR3 is TGTGCCAGCAGCTTAGACCCGGACAGGGGACGTGGCTACACCTTC. The encoded protein is CASSLDPDRGRGYTF.

The chain uses TRBV7-2 and TRBJ2-1, with D uncertain. CDR3 size: 12 residues. With 6 bases removed from V and 6 bases from J, the gap between germline ends came to 9 bases. CDR1 is SGHTA, CDR2 FQGNSA, per germline. CDR3 protein: CASSTWANEQFF. DNA for the CDR3: TGTGCCAGCAGTACGTGGGCCAATGAGCAGTTCTTC.

The V gene is TRBV25-1, the J gene TRBJ2-5; D call uncertain. Trimming removed 3 bases from V and 1 base from J, with 9 bases in between. This CDR3 spans 14 amino acids. Germline V gives CDR1 MGHDK, CDR2 SYGVNS. The DNA of the CDR3 is TGTGCCAGCAGTGAGCGAGGTTTCCAAGAGACCCAGTACTTC. Translation: CASSERGFQETQYF. The whole variable domain, remainder taken from reference TRBV25-1 and TRBJ2-5, is EADIYQTPRYLVIGTGKKITLECSQTMGHDKMYWYQQDPGMELHLIHYSYGVNSTEKGDLSSESTVSRIRTEHFPLTLESARPSHTSQYLCASSERGFQETQYFGPGTRLLVL.

The chain joins TRBV5-1 to TRBJ2-3; weak D call: TRBD1 (5 bases). The CDR3 length is 15 residues. Germline V CDR1 and CDR2: SGHRS, YFSETQ. Trimming left V 4 bases short and J 1 base short, with 13 bases between. DNA for the CDR3: TGCGCCAGCAGCGACGAGGAGACAGGCACAGATACGCAGTATTTT. It specifies CASSDEETGTDTQYF.

The chain links TRBV11-1 to TRBJ2-1; TRBD2 agrees at 8 bases. The CDR3 consists of 14 residues. V was clipped by 3 bases and J by 9 bases; unmatched bases: 7. Per the germline V gene, CDR1 is SGHAT and CDR2 is FQDESV (reference sequence). The CDR3 region has the DNA TGTGCCAGCAGCTTGTGGACTAGCAGCGGTGAGCAGTTCTTC. It yields the protein CASSLWTSSGEQFF.

The chain combines TRBV19 with TRBJ2-1; 8 bases are a match to TRBD2. The CDR3 is 16 residues long. The trim removed 1 base at V and 0 bases at J, leaving 2 bases unmatched. Germline loops: CDR1 LNHDA, CDR2 SQIVND (reference sequence). Here the CDR3 DNA reads TGTGCCAGTAGTATAGTTCGGGGGGGCTCCTACAATGAGCAGTTCTTC. Translation gives CASSIVRGGSYNEQFF.

The genes are TRBV5-1 and TRBJ2-1; 10 nucleotides line up with TRBD2. The CDR3 is 19 residues long. Unmatched junction bases numbered 12, after V lost 1 base and J lost 2 bases. Germline CDR1 reads SGHRS; CDR2 reads YFSETQ. CDR3 region: CASSLRTASGGPTYNEQFF. The CDR3 DNA reads TGCGCCAGCAGCTTGCGTACGGCTAGCGGGGGTCCGACCTACAATGAGCAGTTCTTC.

The chain carries TRBV29-1 and TRBJ1-1; D call uncertain. The germline V gene has CDR1 SQVTM and CDR2 ANQGSEA. Trimming removed 4 bases at V and 5 bases at J, with 14 bases between. This CDR3 has 13 residues. The CDR3: CSVARGRTTEAFF. Written as DNA, the CDR3 is TGCAGCGTTGCCCGCGGGAGAACAACTGAAGCTTTCTTT. The variable domain in full, completed from reference TRBV29-1 and TRBJ1-1, reads SAVISQKPSRDICQRGTSLTIQCQVDSQVTMMFWYRQQPGQSLTLIATANQGSEATYESGFVIDKFPISRPNLTFSTLTVSNMSPEDSSIYLCSVARGRTTEAFFGQGTRLTVV.

J is TRBJ2-1 and V is TRBV5-6; D perhaps matches TRBD2 (6 bases). The CDR3 covers 15 residues. Germline lookup yields CDR1 SGHDT and CDR2 YYEEEE. The V end lost 5 bases, the J end lost 3 bases, and 15 bases lay between the germline ends. For the CDR3, the DNA is TGTGCCAGCAGGGCCGGGACTCGAAGCTACAATGAGCAGTTCTTC. The encoded protein is CASRAGTRSYNEQFF.

The genes are TRBV19 and TRBJ1-5; D is perhaps TRBD1 (5 bases). Germline V gene data show CDR1 as LNHDA and CDR2 as SQIVND (reference sequence). V dropped 6 bases and J dropped 6 bases, with 12 bases sitting between them. The CDR3 consists of 13 residues. The CDR3 here is CASRRGMGQPQHF. CDR3 DNA sequence: TGTGCCAGTAGAAGGGGCATGGGTCAGCCCCAGCATTTT. The variable domain in full, with the rest retrieved from reference TRBV19 and TRBJ1-5, is DGGITQSPKYLFRKEGQNVTLSCEQNLNHDAMYWYRQDPGQGLRLIYYSQIVNDFQKGDIAEGYSVSREKKESFPLTVTSAQKNPTAFYLCASRRGMGQPQHFGDGTRLSIL.

The chain recombines TRBV19 with TRBJ1-1; 7 bases line up with TRBD1. V lost 5 bases, J lost 1 base, and 7 bases stayed unmatched. CDR3 size: 15 residues. CDR1 LNHDA and CDR2 SQIVND come from the germline V gene (reference sequence). CDR3 in DNA: TGTGCCAGTAGTCCGACCCGGACAGGGAACACTGAAGCTTTCTTT. Encoded protein: CASSPTRTGNTEAFF.

The V and J genes are TRBV5-1 and TRBJ1-1; D remains unclear. This CDR3 comprises 13 residues. The germline V and J ends were trimmed by 6 bases and 2 bases, with 11 bases remaining between them. The germline V gene encodes CDR1 SGHRS and CDR2 YFSETQ. The CDR3 reads CASTTQPNTEAFF. The CDR3 DNA reads TGCGCCAGCACAACTCAACCTAACACTGAAGCTTTCTTT.

V gene TRBV14 combines with J gene TRBJ2-6; D is unresolved. V lost 4 bases and J lost 9, with 16 bases in between. The CDR3 sequence is 15 residues long. Per germline, CDR1 SGHDN and CDR2 FVKESK. CDR3 coding DNA: TGTGCCAGCAGCCCAGATGCACCCGGCGGCAACGTCCTGACTTTC. This gives the protein CASSPDAPGGNVLTF.

The chain uses TRBV19 and TRBJ1-6, with D possibly being TRBD1 (6 bases). Germline V gene data show CDR1 as LNHDA and CDR2 as SQIVND (reference sequence). CDR3 length: 16 amino acids. The V gene lost 3 bases and the J gene lost 9 bases, with 18 bases spanning the gap. The CDR3 sequence: CASSISMTGISSPLHF. CDR3 DNA: TGTGCCAGTAGTATCTCCATGACAGGTATAAGTTCACCCCTCCACTTT.